A single sample gave rise to the 6 T cell receptor beta chains below, sequenced in a study of breast tumors, draining lymph nodes, adjacent tissues. One entry per CDR3 protein results from TCRdb running MiXCR on the multiplex PCR reads. The repertoire holds fewer than 250,000 distinct CDR3 sequences, with around 32% as singletons. Breast cancer patients provided tissue from their axillary draining lymph nodes. The sample comprised axillary lymph node tissue. The receptors originated from a female donor with breast cancer. Some clones in this sample may be carry-over from other donors' samples.

V and J are TRBV2 and TRBJ2-5; 12 nucleotides agree with TRBD2. CDR3 length equals 15 residues. V shed 7 bases and J 5 bases; nucleotides not matched to a gene: 8. CDR1 and CDR2 from the germline V gene are SNHLY and FYNNEI. CDR3 region: CASIWASGRGETQYF. The CDR3, as DNA: TGTGCCAGCATTTGGGCTAGCGGGAGGGGGGAGACCCAGTACTTC.

As for this clonotype: Just one base apart from a much larger clone, this may be a read error. The CDR3 loop reads CASSSQGPGGYTF. CDR3 DNA: TGTGCCAGCAGCTCTCAGGGGCCAGGCGGCTACACCTTC. The V gene is TRBV5-8, the J gene TRBJ1-2; tentatively, D is TRBD1 (6 bases). CDR3 length: 13 amino acids. V lost 3 bases and J 8 bases, leaving 14 bases between the germline ends. Germline values: CDR1 SGHTS, CDR2 YDEGEE.

The chain carries TRBV4-2 and TRBJ1-1; D not certain. This CDR3 region has 16 residues. Per germline, CDR1 LGHNA and CDR2 YNFKEQ. Trimming removed 0 bases at V and 4 bases at J, with 15 bases between. The CDR3 DNA is TGTGCCAGCAGCCAAGAGATATCCGGGGTCCGCACTGAAGCTTTCTTT. As protein: CASSQEISGVRTEAFF.

This clonotype was recorded many times. This may be a read error: a much more frequent sequence differs by one nucleotide. This chain uses TRBV7-6 with TRBJ1-6, with D possibly TRBD1 on 6 matching bases. Germline CDR1 and CDR2: SGHVS and FNYEAQ. Trimming shortened V by 5 bases and J by 10 bases, and 12 bases separated the two germline ends. This CDR3 has 13 residues. In nucleotides, the CDR3 is TGTGCCAGCAGCGCCCAACAGGGATCACCCCTCCACTTT. Translating gives CASSAQQGSPLHF.

This clonotype was counted many times. The chain uses TRBV6-6 and TRBJ2-7; TRBD1 agrees at 10 bases. Trimming at V came to 4 bases and at J to 4 bases, leaving 1 base not matched to a gene. Germline values: CDR1 MNHNY, CDR2 SVGAGI (reference sequence). The CDR3 has 13 residues. The CDR3, as DNA: TGTGCCAGCAGTTGGGACAGGGGTTACGAGCAGTACTTC. Translated, it gives CASSWDRGYEQYF.

This clonotype was counted at least ten times. The chain uses TRBV27 and TRBJ1-2, with D hard to call. The ends were cut back, 6 bases at V and 6 bases at J, with 20 bases in the middle. The germline V gene encodes CDR1 MNHEY and CDR2 SMNVEV (reference sequence). The CDR3 has 15 amino acids. CDR3 amino acids: CASRRHGLGVHGYTF. CDR3 in DNA: TGTGCCAGCAGACGCCATGGCCTGGGTGTGCATGGCTACACCTTC.